The sequence of this T cell receptor (beta chain) was determined in a study of blood T cell repertoires in COVID-19. Looked up from germline, CDR1 is SGHVS and CDR2 is FQNEAQ. V lost 5 bases, J lost 4 bases, and 17 bases lay in between. This CDR3 has 16 amino acids. How the authors handled the data: For nucleated cells, counts were estimated from reference gene primer amplification. Sequenced by immunoSEQ multiplex PCR; TCRdb stores in-frame clones only, minus some. D and trimming come from the DNA, and the V and J calls and clone size come from that table. Of 280,000 or so clones in the sample, roughly 90% are singletons; the top ten hold 9.4%.

Sequenced input: peripheral blood. This chain links TRBV7-8 with TRBJ1-4; D not certain. The receptor comes from a man aged 18 to 29 with active or convalescent COVID-19. This CDR3 reads CASSKRRATSNEKLFF. In nucleotides, the CDR3 is TGTGCCAGCAGCAAGAGGCGGGCCACCAGTAATGAAAAACTGTTTTTT.